Below are 26 T cell receptor beta chains sequenced from a single sample in a study of blood T cells in healthy people across ages. Alongside a J-beta primer mix, a sample-barcoded 5' primer served in a second PCR lasting about 7 to 11 cycles. TCRdb fed the 5' RACE reads into MiXCR, producing one record per CDR3 protein. The repertoire has over 600,000 distinct CDR3 sequences, 20% to 25% of them found once; the top ten carry 3.5% to 4%. Sequences were obtained from blood. Source of these receptors: a man between 65 and 80 years old in good health.

V usage is TRBV5-6 and J usage is TRBJ2-7; the D gene is possibly TRBD1 (6 bases). Germline loops: CDR1 SGHDT, CDR2 YYEEEE. The length of the CDR3 is 15 residues. V was shortened by 1 base and J by 6 bases, with 17 bases between the two germline ends. The CDR3 DNA is TGTGCCAGCAGCTTGCCGGAATCAGACAGGCGCGAGCAGTACTTC. Its translation: CASSLPESDRREQYF.

The V and J genes are TRBV20-1 and TRBJ2-1; weak D call: TRBD1 (5 bases). V was clipped by 5 bases and J by 4 bases, with 15 bases between them. The CDR3 sequence is 14 residues long. The germline V gene encodes CDR1 DFQATT and CDR2 SNEGSKA (reference sequence). Here the CDR3 DNA reads TGCAGTGCTCCTTCGGCAGACAGATACAATGAGCAGTTCTTC. Translating gives CSAPSADRYNEQFF.

A remark on this clonotype: The missing conserved phenylalanine or tryptophan at the end of this CDR3 makes a read error likely. The V and J genes are TRBV2 and TRBJ2-5, with D possibly matching TRBD1 (6 bases). Between the trimmed V and J ends, which lost 7 bases and 4 bases, there was a span of 16 bases. Germline V gene data show CDR1 as SNHLY and CDR2 as FYNNEI. There are 14 residues in the CDR3. This chain's CDR3 is CASKTDSRGETQYS. As DNA, the CDR3 is TGTGCCAGCAAGACGGACAGTAGGGGAGAGACCCAGTACTCC.

The V gene is TRBV3-1, the J gene TRBJ2-7; TRBD2 is a possible D gene (6 bases). The CDR3 covers 14 residues. Per the germline V gene, CDR1 is LGHDT and CDR2 is YNNKEL (reference sequence). V lost 2 bases and J lost 4, with 12 bases in between. The CDR3 DNA reads as TGTGCCAGCAGCCAACCCGTCGGGGGATACGAGCAGTACTTC. This codes for CASSQPVGGYEQYF.

The chain joins TRBV11-2 to TRBJ1-5, with D maybe TRBD1 (6 bases). The CDR3 runs to 16 residues. V was clipped by 5 bases and J by 4 bases, with 18 bases between them. CDR1 is SGHAT and CDR2 is FQNNGV in the germline V gene. The CDR3 nucleotides are TGTGCCAGCAGCCTACGAGGGGGAGAGTGGAATCAGCCCCAGCATTTT. This translates into CASSLRGGEWNQPQHF.

The chain carries TRBV7-9 and TRBJ1-1; TRBD1 might be the D (6 bases). The CDR3 sequence is 13 residues long. V lost 7 bases, J lost 7 bases, and 16 bases lay in between. Germline CDR1 is SEHNR and CDR2 is FQNEAQ (reference sequence). CDR3 bases: TGTGCCAGCACCTTGGCAGGGGCGGATGAAGCTTTCTTT. This translates into CASTLAGADEAFF.

The chain uses TRBV7-2 and TRBJ1-6; no definite D call. This CDR3 region has 14 residues. CDR1 is SGHTA and CDR2 is FQGNSA in the germline V gene. Trimming took 4 bases from V and 9 from J, leaving 13 bases between them. This CDR3 reads CASSSRTRGSPLHF. The CDR3, as DNA: TGTGCCAGCAGCTCACGGACGAGAGGTTCACCCCTCCACTTT.

Only a few counts were recorded for this clonotype. In nucleotides, the CDR3 is TGCAGTGCTAGGCCCGGACAGCTACAAGAGACCCAGTACTTC. Translation: CSARPGQLQETQYF. This chain uses TRBV20-1 with TRBJ2-5, with D maybe TRBD1 (6 bases). The length of the CDR3 is 14 residues. Trimming stripped 3 bases from V and 2 bases from J, with 13 bases between. The V gene's germline CDR1 is DFQATT and CDR2 SNEGSKA (reference sequence).

The chain joins TRBV9 to TRBJ2-5, with TRBD2 matching 12 bases. This CDR3 has 17 amino acids. After removal of 9 bases from V and 9 bases from J, the junction contained 21 bases not matched to a gene. Germline CDR1 reads SGDLS; CDR2 reads YYNGEE. The CDR3 coding sequence is TGTGCCAAGCGGTGGGGACTAGCGGGTATCATGGATGAGGCCCAGTACTTC. Protein sequence: CAKRWGLAGIMDEAQYF.

The V gene is TRBV12-3 or TRBV12-4, the J gene TRBJ1-1; 7 bases are a match to TRBD1. J lost 4 bases, V lost 3 bases, and 5 bases had no gene match. The CDR3 is 14 amino acids. CDR3 coding DNA: TGTGCCAGCAGTTTCGACAGGGAAGGCACTGAAGCTTTCTTT. This encodes CASSFDREGTEAFF.

This chain uses TRBV28 with TRBJ2-5; D gene unclear. The J call may be mistaken, given a closer DNA end match to TRBJ2-7. The V gene's germline CDR1 is MDHEN and CDR2 SYDVKM. The CDR3 consists of 11 residues. This CDR3 reads CAIRQSYEQYF. CDR3 bases: TGTGCCATCCGACAATCCTACGAGCAGTACTTC.

The rearrangement joins TRBV20-1 to TRBJ2-7; weak D call: TRBD2 (5 bases). V lost 5 bases, J lost 2 bases, and 13 bases lay in between. The CDR3 runs to 13 residues. Germline lookup yields CDR1 DFQATT and CDR2 SNEGSKA (reference sequence). The CDR3 here is CSAGMTGTYEQYF. Here the CDR3 DNA reads TGCAGTGCTGGGATGACGGGGACCTACGAGCAGTACTTC.

This clonotype was counted a few times. The genes are TRBV2 and TRBJ2-1; no clear D. Looked up from germline, CDR1 is SNHLY and CDR2 is FYNNEI. Trimming took 3 bases from V and 5 from J, leaving 11 bases between them. The CDR3 consists of 14 residues. CDR3 loop: CASSEVATNNEQFF. The CDR3 nucleotides are TGTGCCAGCAGTGAGGTAGCAACGAACAATGAGCAGTTCTTC.

The gene calls are TRBV6-5 and TRBJ1-4, with D unresolved. CDR3 length equals 17 residues. Germline CDR1 is MNHEY and CDR2 is SVGAGI. Trimming shortened V by 1 base and J by 0 bases, and 12 bases separated the two germline ends. Written as DNA, the CDR3 is TGTGCCAGCAGTTACTTCGGACGCCGTGCAACTAATGAAAAACTGTTTTTT. Translating it yields CASSYFGRRATNEKLFF.

A few counts support this clonotype. The chain is built from TRBV5-1 and TRBJ2-3, with 7 bases that match TRBD2. This CDR3 is built from 16 residues. Losses at the gene ends were 1 base for V and 3 bases for J; bases not matched to a gene: 8. The germline V gene encodes CDR1 SGHRS and CDR2 YFSETQ. Here the CDR3 DNA reads TGCGCCAGCAGCTTGTATGGACTAGAAGGAACAGATACGCAGTATTTT. This codes for CASSLYGLEGTDTQYF.

This clonotype was recorded a few times. The chain has TRBV3-1 and TRBJ2-3, with 9 bases identical to TRBD1. Trimming cost V 4 bases and J 3 bases; bases outside gene matches: 8. Germline CDR1 and CDR2: LGHDT and YNNKEL (reference sequence). There are 16 residues in the CDR3. Written as DNA, the CDR3 is TGTGCCAGCAGCCGCGGACAGGGGCCAGCGACAGATACGCAGTATTTT. Amino acid sequence: CASSRGQGPATDTQYF.

The V call is TRBV7-2, the J call TRBJ2-5, with 10 bases lining up with TRBD2. Germline V gene data show CDR1 as SGHTA and CDR2 as FQGNSA. V lost 3 bases, J lost 5 bases, and 6 bases stayed unmatched. The CDR3 sequence is 15 residues long. The CDR3 bases are TGTGCCAGCAGCTTCTTAAGCGGGAGGGCCGAGACCCAGTACTTC. This sequence encodes CASSFLSGRAETQYF.

This chain connects TRBV6-1 to TRBJ1-4; 7 bases match TRBD1. This CDR3 has 14 amino acids. V lost 6 bases to trimming and J lost 4 bases; unmatched junction nucleotides: 5. The V gene's germline CDR1 is MNHNS and CDR2 SASEGT. The CDR3 is CASSEDRINEKLFF. The CDR3 DNA reads TGTGCCAGCAGCGAGGACAGGATTAATGAAAAACTGTTTTTT.

This sequence joins TRBV3-1 and TRBJ1-2; TRBD1 might be the D (5 bases). This CDR3 is built from 15 residues. Germline lookup yields CDR1 LGHDT and CDR2 YNNKEL (reference sequence). V was clipped by 4 bases and J by 0 bases, with 12 bases between them. The CDR3 region has the DNA TGTGCCAGCAGCCCGCGGGACGGCCCTAACTATGGCTACACCTTC. This sequence encodes CASSPRDGPNYGYTF.

There are a few counts of this clonotype. Germline is not matched at one junction end, which may reflect a read error. The J gene is TRBJ2-7, the V gene TRBV27; perhaps TRBD2 as D (6 bases). The CDR3 is 12 residues long. Germline lookup yields CDR1 MNHEY and CDR2 SMNVEV (reference sequence). The CDR3 region has the DNA TGTGCCAGCGGGAGGCCCTCCTACGAGCGGTACTTC. It is translated as CASGRPSYERYF.

This sequence joins TRBV7-2 and TRBJ2-6; no definite D call. This CDR3 has 15 residues. Trimming took off 11 bases at V and 0 bases at J, with 14 bases between the two ends. In germline, CDR1 is SGHTA, CDR2 FQGNSA. The CDR3 nucleotides are TGTGCCTCCCGACTTGATAGCTCTGGGGCCAACGTCCTGACTTTC. It specifies CASRLDSSGANVLTF.

This clonotype was detected only a few times. V usage is TRBV6-6 and J usage is TRBJ1-5, with 7 bases that match TRBD1. There are 14 residues in the CDR3. The J segment lost 2 bases and the V segment lost 5 bases, leaving 3 bases of the junction unmatched. CDR1 MNHNY and CDR2 SVGAGI come from the germline V gene (reference sequence). The CDR3: CASSQGVGNQPQHF. The CDR3 region has the DNA TGTGCCAGCAGTCAGGGGGTTGGCAATCAGCCCCAGCATTTT.

V gene TRBV28 combines with J gene TRBJ1-4, with a weak D call TRBD1 (6 bases). Looked up from germline, CDR1 is MDHEN and CDR2 is SYDVKM. Deletions cut 4 bases from V and 4 bases from J, with 13 bases between. This CDR3 comprises 15 residues. The CDR3 nucleotides read TGTGCCAGCAGTTCCGTTGAGGGGGTTAATGAAAAACTGTTTTTT. Its protein is CASSSVEGVNEKLFF.

The chain employs TRBV5-1 and TRBJ1-3; the D is unclear. The CDR3 sequence is 14 residues long. V dropped 3 bases and J dropped 0 bases, with 7 bases sitting between them. The germline V gene has CDR1 SGHRS and CDR2 YFSETQ. CDR3 nucleotides: TGCGCCAGCAGCTACGACAACTCTGGAAACACCATATATTTT. Translating it yields CASSYDNSGNTIYF.

Written as DNA, the CDR3 is TGTGCCAGCAGCTTAGATTGGGCGGGCGACAATGAGCAGTTCTTC. Translating it yields CASSLDWAGDNEQFF. This chain links TRBV7-9 with TRBJ2-5, with D perhaps TRBD2 (5 bases). The last part of the DNA fits TRBJ2-1 better; the J call may be wrong. Germline lookup yields CDR1 SEHNR and CDR2 FQNEAQ (reference sequence). The CDR3 runs 15 residues.

This clonotype has a handful of counts. This chain joins TRBV9 and TRBJ2-3; D possibly uses TRBD1 or TRBD2 (5 bases each). CDR3 length equals 13 residues. Trimming stripped 0 bases from V and 4 bases from J, with 6 bases between. Germline V CDR1 and CDR2: SGDLS, YYNGEE. The CDR3 spells CASSVGGPDTQYF. In DNA form, the CDR3 reads TGTGCCAGCAGCGTAGGGGGACCAGATACGCAGTATTTT.